The clone carrying this T cell receptor (beta chain) was observed many times. The antigen is not known. Amplified TCR beta CDR3 regions derived from RNA transcripts. With the HTBI primer set, the TCR CDR3 went through a first round of RT-PCR. TCRdb used MiXCR to reprocess the multiplex PCR reads, holding one entry per CDR3 protein. The table shows 350,000 to 450,000 distinct CDR3 sequences, with about 18% occurring only once. The record originates from a study of T cells in Graves' hyperthyroidism and ophthalmopathy. Points from the study as a whole: Ophthalmopathy, which appeared later, was predicted by the model a median approximately six months before onset.

The germline CDR1 and CDR2 sequences are DFQATT and SNEGSKA (reference sequence). The CDR3 has 16 amino acids. V was cut by 3 bases and J by 3 bases, with 19 bases left in between. Participants, patients aged 18 to 65, had newly diagnosed hyperthyroidism with a duration under 2 months. Uncontrolled infection, other autoimmune disease, pregnancy or lactation disqualified patients from enrolment. Diagnosing involved the use of clinical symptoms, serum thyroxine and TRAb, thyroid ultrasound and orbital computed tomography. This chain joins TRBV20-1 and TRBJ2-3; TRBD2 might be the D (6 bases). Sequencing used blood. This clonotype was sampled from a woman younger than 45 with Graves' hyperthyroidism that later progressed to Graves' ophthalmopathy. The DNA of the CDR3 is TGCAGTGCTAGCATATTTCGGGCTAGCGAAACAGATACGCAGTATTTT. It translates to CSASIFRASETDTQYF.